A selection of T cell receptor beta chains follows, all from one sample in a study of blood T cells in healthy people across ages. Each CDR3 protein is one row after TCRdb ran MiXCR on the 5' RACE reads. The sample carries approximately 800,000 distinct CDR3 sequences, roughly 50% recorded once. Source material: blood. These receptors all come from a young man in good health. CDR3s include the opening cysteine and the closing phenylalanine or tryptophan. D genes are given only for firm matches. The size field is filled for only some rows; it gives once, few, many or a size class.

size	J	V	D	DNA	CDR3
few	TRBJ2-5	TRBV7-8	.	TGTGCCAGCAGCTTAGCGAAGGGTCGGGACCAAGAGACCCAGTACTTC	CASSLAKGRDQETQYF
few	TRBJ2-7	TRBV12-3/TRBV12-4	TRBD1	TGTGCCAGCAGTTCTCCGGGACAGGGGGCCCTAGGGCAAGCCTACGAGCAGTACTTC	CASSSPGQGALGQAYEQYF
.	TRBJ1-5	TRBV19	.	TGTGCCAGTAGTAATAGGGTTGGCAATCAGCCCCAGCATTTT	CASSNRVGNQPQHF
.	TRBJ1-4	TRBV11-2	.	TGTGCCAGCAGCCGAGGCGGAAAACTGTTTTTT	CASSRGGKLFF
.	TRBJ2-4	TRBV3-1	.	TGTGCCAGCAGCCAAAGTACTATTCATAATGAGCAGTACTTC	CASSQSTIHNEQYF
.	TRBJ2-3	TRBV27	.	TGTGCCAGCACCCCCATCGGGTCAGGGGCTTTGGGTACGCAGTATTTT	CASTPIGSGALGTQYF
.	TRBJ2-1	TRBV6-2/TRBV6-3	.	TGTGCCAGCAGAGGCTCGCCCCACAATGAGCAGTTCTTC	CASRGSPHNEQFF
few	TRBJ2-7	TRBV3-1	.	TGTGCCAGCCGAAACAAGGGGTCGTACGAGCAGTACTTC	CASRNKGSYEQYF
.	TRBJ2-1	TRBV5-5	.	TGTGCCAGCAGCCCGACATTAGGTAGACCCAACTCCAATGAGCAGTTCTTC	CASSPTLGRPNSNEQFF
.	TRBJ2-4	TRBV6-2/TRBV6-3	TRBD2	TGTGCCAGCAGTTACGAGCGGGAGCAGTACTTC	CASSYEREQYF
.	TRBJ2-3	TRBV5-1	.	TGCGCCAGCAGCTTGGCCGAGAGGGTTAACACAGATACGCAGTATTTT	CASSLAERVNTDTQYF
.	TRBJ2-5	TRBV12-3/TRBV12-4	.	TGTGCCAGCAGTTTTGGAGAGCAAGAGACCCAGTACTTC	CASSFGEQETQYF
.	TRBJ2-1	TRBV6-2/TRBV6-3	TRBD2	TGTGCCAGCAGTTACTCAATTTGGCTAGCGGGACAGACCTACAATGAGCAGTTCTTC	CASSYSIWLAGQTYNEQFF
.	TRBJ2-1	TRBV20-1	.	TGCAGTGCTGACAGCGACAATGAGCAGTTCTTC	CSADSDNEQFF
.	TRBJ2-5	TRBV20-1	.	TGCAGTGCTAGAGAGGGTCGGGTCGGGGTACAAGAGACCCAGTACTTC	CSAREGRVGVQETQYF
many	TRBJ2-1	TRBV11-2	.	TGTGCCAGCAGCTTGGGGTCGCGCAGCTCCTACAATGAGCAGTTCTTC	CASSLGSRSSYNEQFF
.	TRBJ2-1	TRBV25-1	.	TGTGCCAGCAGCTGGACAGAAAGGATCAATGAGCAGTTCTTC	CASSWTERINEQFF
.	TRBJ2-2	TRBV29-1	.	TGCAGCGTTGAAGAAGGGACCGGGGAGCTGTTTTTT	CSVEEGTGELFF
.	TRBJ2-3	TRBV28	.	TGTGCCAGCAGCTCAAAAAATTCAGATACGCAGTATTTT	CASSSKNSDTQYF
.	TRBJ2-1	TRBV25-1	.	TGTGCCAGCAGTGATAAGTTGAGCTCCTACAATGAGCAGTTCTTC	CASSDKLSSYNEQFF
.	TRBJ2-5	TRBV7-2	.	TGTGCCAGCAGCTTATACGGGACGGAACGAGGAGAGACCCAGTACTTC	CASSLYGTERGETQYF
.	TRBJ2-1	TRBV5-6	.	TGTGCCAGCAGCCTCCCCCCAGCGGTTCGTTTCAATGAGCAGTTCTTC	CASSLPPAVRFNEQFF
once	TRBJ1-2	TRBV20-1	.	TGCAGTGCTAGAAGACTAGCGGGGGCTTCCTATGGCTACACCTTC	CSARRLAGASYGYTF
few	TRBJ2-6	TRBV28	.	TGTGCCAGCATTCCTGGGAGCTCTGGGGCCAACGTCCTGACTTTC	CASIPGSSGANVLTF
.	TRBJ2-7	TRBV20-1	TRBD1	TGCAGTGCTCTCCGGGACAGGAGTATCTACGAGCAGTACTTC	CSALRDRSIYEQYF
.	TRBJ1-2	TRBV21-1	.	TGTGCCAGCAGCGCCTGGGGGAGGAATGGCTACACCTTC	CASSAWGRNGYTF
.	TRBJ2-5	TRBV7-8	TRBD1	TGTGTCAGCAGCGAACAGACAGGGCCTCAAGAGACCCAGTACTTC	CVSSEQTGPQETQYF
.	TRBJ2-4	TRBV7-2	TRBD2	TGTGCCAGCAGCTTTTCCGGGACTAGCGAAAACATTCAGTACTTC	CASSFSGTSENIQYF
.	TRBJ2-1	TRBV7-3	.	TGTGCCAGCAGCTTACTTGGAAGCTTGGTCGATGAGCATTTCTTC	CASSLLGSLVDEHFF
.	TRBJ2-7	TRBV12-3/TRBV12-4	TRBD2	TGTGCCAGCAGTTTGGGACTAGTCGTTGACTACGAGCAGTACTTC	CASSLGLVVDYEQYF
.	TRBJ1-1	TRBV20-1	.	TGCAGTGCGGGGGGTACCATGAGCACTGAAGCTTTCTTT	CSAGGTMSTEAFF
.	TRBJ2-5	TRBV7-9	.	TGTGCCAGCAGTCGCATTTCGGAGACCCAGTACTTC	CASSRISETQYF
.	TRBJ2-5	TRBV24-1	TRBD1	TGTGCCACCAGTGACCGGACAGGCTCGGAGACCCAGTACTTC	CATSDRTGSETQYF
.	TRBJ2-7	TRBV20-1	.	TGCAGTGCTAGGGAGGGACAAAGGGAGCAGTACTTC	CSAREGQREQYF
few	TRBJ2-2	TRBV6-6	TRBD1	TGTGCCAGCAGCTCCGACAGGGCAACCGGGGAGCTGTTTTTT	CASSSDRATGELFF
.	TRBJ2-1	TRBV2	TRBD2	TGTGCCAGCAGTCTACCCTTGGAGGTGGGGGGGTGGTTCTTC	CASSLPLEVGGWFF
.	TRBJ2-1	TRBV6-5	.	TGTGCCAGCAGTTACGCTATAGAGTTTGAGCAGTTCTTC	CASSYAIEFEQFF
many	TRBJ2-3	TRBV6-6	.	TGTGCCAGCAGTTATAGGGTTACTAGCACAGATACGCAGTATTTT	CASSYRVTSTDTQYF
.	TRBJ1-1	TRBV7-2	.	TGTGCCAGCAGCTTAGCAGGGGAAGCTTTCTTT	CASSLAGEAFF
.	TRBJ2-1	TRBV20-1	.	TGCAGTGCTAGACCGGGAGCGAGGAATGAGCAGTTCTTC	CSARPGARNEQFF
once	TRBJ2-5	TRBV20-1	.	TGCAGTGTCTACACCTCCGAGACCCAGTACTTC	CSVYTSETQYF
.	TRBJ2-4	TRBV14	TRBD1	TGTGCCAGCAGTCGGACAGGGGGCCGGAACATTCAGTACTTC	CASSRTGGRNIQYF
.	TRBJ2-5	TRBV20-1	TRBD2	TGCAGTGCTGGGGGACAGACTAGCGGGACTGAGACCCAGTACTTC	CSAGGQTSGTETQYF
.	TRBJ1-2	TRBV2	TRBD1	TGTGCCAGCAGTCTGACAGGGGCCGGCTATGGCTACACCTTC	CASSLTGAGYGYTF
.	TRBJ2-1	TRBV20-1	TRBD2	TGCAGTGCTAGTTGGGAGGGACCCTACAATGAGCAGTTCTTC	CSASWEGPYNEQFF
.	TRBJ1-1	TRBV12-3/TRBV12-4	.	TGTGCCAGCGCCCCTGCTTGGCAGGGAGGAGCTTTCTTT	CASAPAWQGGAFF
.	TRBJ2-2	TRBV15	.	TGTGCCACCAGCAGAGACCGGGCCCTAACCGGGGAGCTGTTTTTT	CATSRDRALTGELFF
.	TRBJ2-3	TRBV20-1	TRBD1	TGCAGTGCTCCGGGACAGGGGGCCGGTACGCAGTATTTT	CSAPGQGAGTQYF
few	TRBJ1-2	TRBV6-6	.	TGTGCCATCAGCCCTGCGACAGTCATCGATGGCTACACCTTC	CAISPATVIDGYTF
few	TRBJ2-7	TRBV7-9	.	TGTGCCAGCGGATTAGAAAGCTCCTACGAGCAGTACTTC	CASGLESSYEQYF
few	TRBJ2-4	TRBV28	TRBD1	TGTGCCAGCAGCCCGGACAGGGTGGGAAACATTCAGTACTTC	CASSPDRVGNIQYF
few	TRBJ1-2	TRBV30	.	TGTGCCTGGAGTACAACAGTGGGAAGCTATGGCTACACCTTC	CAWSTTVGSYGYTF
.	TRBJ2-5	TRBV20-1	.	TGCAGTGCTAGGTCGTGGTGGGAGGCGGAGACCCAGTACTTC	CSARSWWEAETQYF
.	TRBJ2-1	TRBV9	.	TGTGCCAGCAGCGTAGTAGAGAAAACCGAGCAGTTCTTC	CASSVVEKTEQFF
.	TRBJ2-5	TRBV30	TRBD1	TGTGCCTGGAGACCCACTGGGACAGGCCAAGAGACCCAGTACTTC	CAWRPTGTGQETQYF
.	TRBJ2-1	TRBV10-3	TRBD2	TGTGCCTCTACTCCGGGACTAGCGGGAGGTATCGGGAATGAGCAGTTCTTC	CASTPGLAGGIGNEQFF
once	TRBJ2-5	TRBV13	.	TGTGCCGGCAGCCAGAGGGGGAAACATGAGACCCAGTACTTC	CAGSQRGKHETQYF
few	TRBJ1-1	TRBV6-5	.	TGTGCCAGCAGTCGTATGTATCACACTGAAGCTTTCTTT	CASSRMYHTEAFF
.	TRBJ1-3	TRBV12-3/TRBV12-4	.	TGTGCCAGCAGTTGGGGTAGCCCGGGGACTGGAAACACCATATATTTT	CASSWGSPGTGNTIYF
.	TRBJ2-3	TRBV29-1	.	TGCAGCGTTGATCAGGGGCGGGCAGATACGCAGTATTTT	CSVDQGRADTQYF